What follows is one TCR beta chain and its context. Original methodology: Reference gene primer amplification yielded estimated nucleated cell counts. Using immunoSEQ multiplex PCR, the repertoire was profiled, and TCRdb retains in-frame clones only, with some absent. The DNA gave D and trimming, while V, J and clone size come from that table. The table shows 300,000 to 400,000 clones, with about 87% occurring only once. The sample belongs to a study of blood T cell repertoires in COVID-19. Overall study: Specimens from acute and convalescent COVID-19 originated in the United States, Italy and Spain. Sources were T cells, B-cell-depleted T cells, or PBMCs; the material itself was cDNA or gDNA.

Seattle patients were enrolled while actively infected and followed longitudinally. Sequenced: peripheral blood. This clonotype originated in a woman in her 50s with COVID-19, enrolled during active disease.

The CDR3 DNA reads TGCGCCAGCAGATATGGGGGGACTAGCGCCTACGAGCAGTACTTC. Translating gives CASRYGGTSAYEQYF. This chain links TRBV5-1 with TRBJ2-7; 10 positions agree with TRBD2. V shed 5 bases and J 2 bases; nucleotides not matched to a gene: 7. Germline lookup yields CDR1 SGHRS and CDR2 YFSETQ. CDR3 size: 15 residues.